The T cell receptor (beta chain) under discussion was sequenced for a study of metastatic and nonmetastatic thyroid tumors. CDR1 LNHDA and CDR2 SQIVND come from the germline V gene (reference sequence). The CDR3 is 15 residues long. Trimming took off 3 bases at V and 2 bases at J, with 11 bases between the two ends. In the original workflow: The authors used CDR3 differences across clinicopathological groups to build a distant-metastasis classifier for papillary thyroid cancer. TCRdb reanalyzed the PCR reads with MiXCR. The V and J calls follow TCRdb's processing rather than the paper's. The data show roughly 45,000 clones, more than 3% seen once. All patients were treatment-naive before thyroid surgery. This clone was counted between two and nine times. This specimen includes other DNA sequences encoding the same CDR3.

The receptor's source is a female donor with papillary thyroid cancer or a benign thyroid nodule (not recorded which). Some clones in this sample may be carry-over from other donors' samples. The rearrangement uses TRBV19 and TRBJ1-3, with D unresolved. Sequencing was carried out using blood. The CDR3 sequence is CASSIDTPPGNTIYF. CDR3 in DNA: TGTGCCAGTAGTATTGATACCCCCCCTGGAAACACCATATATTTT. The whole variable domain, filled in from reference TRBV19 and TRBJ1-3, reads DGGITQSPKYLFRKEGQNVTLSCEQNLNHDAMYWYRQDPGQGLRLIYYSQIVNDFQKGDIAEGYSVSREKKESFPLTVTSAQKNPTAFYLCASSIDTPPGNTIYFGEGSWLTVV.